This T cell receptor (beta chain) was sequenced for a study of T-cell reconstitution after alpha-beta-depleted transplantation in children. This clonotype showed up just a few times. This sample's TCRbeta library carried unique molecular identifier barcodes. TCRdb processed the PCR reads anew with MiXCR; each CDR3 protein has one entry. The sample holds about 400,000 distinct CDR3 sequences, roughly 20% seen once. Germline lookup yields CDR1 SQVTM and CDR2 ANQGSEA. J lost 8 bases, V lost 4 bases, and 11 bases had no gene match. The CDR3 length is 14 residues. This chain links TRBV29-1 with TRBJ1-2; TRBD1 aligns across 9 bases. This TCR came from a human donor who donated a stem cell graft to a child with acute myeloid leukemia. The sample here was PBMCs from the stem cell graft donor, taken from the stem cell graft. CDR3 sequence reads: CSVGRTGGAVGYTF. CDR3 sequence (DNA): TGCAGCGTTGGAAGAACAGGGGGCGCGGTCGGCTACACCTTC.